Described below is a single TCR beta chain sequence and its context. Its specific antigen is unknown. There are no base qualities to consult, and no much larger clone falls within one base. The immunoSEQ Assay, a bias-controlled multiplex PCR, was used to amplify TCRbeta CDR3 regions from genomic DNA. From the authors' description of their analysis: The number of nucleated cells in each sample was estimated by amplification of reference gene primers within the assay. To quantify the absolute abundance of each unique TCRbeta CDR3 rearrangement, sequence reads were collapsed and filtered. Productive Simpson clonality was computed per sample as the square root of Simpson's diversity index over productive rearrangements. TCRdb mirrors the immuneACCESS table, restricted to in-frame sequences. Some clones are absent from its copies; in checked studies, under half trace to an unresolved V gene, and the reason for the others is unknown. V and J calls and clone size are copied from that table; D and trimming were computed from the DNA. Present in this sample are roughly 30,000 clones, roughly 90% of which were seen just once. Jointly, the top ten make up more than 3% of the sample.

These data belong to a study of blood T cell repertoires in COVID-19 (dated by TCRdb to the early 2020s). In the study overall: Samples covering the acute and convalescent phases of COVID-19 were provided by collaborators in the United States, Italy and Spain. The material from the prospective study consisted of cDNA or gDNA derived from T cells, B-cell-depleted T cells, or PBMCs. Subjects who had been exposed to COVID-19, were actively infected with it, or had recovered from it provided the deeply sampled blood TCRbeta repertoires that made up the dataset. The repertoires were released in a freely available public database intended as a resource for research on the immune response to SARS-CoV-2. The samples were drawn from the first 160 participants of the ongoing ImmuneRACE study and from 1,254 subjects provided by 6 global collaborators. A de-identified subject ID, COVID-19 status, age in years and sex were almost always included in the sample metadata. Where available, HLA class I and class II types were obtained from metadata supplied by the sample provider rather than from assay-based typing.

The collaborating institutions used their own protocols to collect whole blood in K2EDTA tubes. For TCRbeta analysis, collaborator samples were shipped as frozen whole blood, as isolated PBMCs, or as DNA extracted from either sample type. Trimming takes 0 bases off V and 6 bases off J; junction bases not matched to a gene: 5. Its CDR3 holds 15 amino acids, cysteine through phenylalanine. This entry keeps only the CDR3 DNA: 45 bases, framed from base 1. The germline V gene supplies CDR1 SGHRS and CDR2 YFSETQ. Points the paper makes about the study in general: The amount of clinical and demographic metadata varied by source and participant and was provided uncurated.

The sequenced sample was peripheral blood. The sequence came from a man in his sixties with acute or convalescent COVID-19. The sequence joins TRBV5-1 to TRBJ2-1, and TRBD1 matches 8 of the central bases. Here is the DNA: TGCGCCAGCAGCTTGGTCCAGGGGGCGTCCAATGAGCAGTTCTTC. Its protein reads: CASSLVQGASNEQFF.